These 3 T cell receptor beta chains came from one sample sequenced in a study of blood T cell repertoires in COVID-19. This table comes from immunoSEQ multiplex PCR, and its TCRdb copy is limited to in-frame clones, with some not included. Of around 250,000 clones in the sample, about 91% were seen once. Material: peripheral blood. The origin of the receptors is a woman aged 40 to 50 who had recovered from COVID-19.

V usage is TRBV9 and J usage is TRBJ2-3; the D gene is possibly TRBD2 (5 bases). The CDR3 consists of 15 residues. Germline CDR1 SGDLS, CDR2 YYNGEE. Trimming stripped 3 bases from V and 2 bases from J, with 13 bases between. CDR3 nucleotides: TGTGCCAGCAGCGCACTAGAGCCCTTCACAGATACGCAGTATTTT. Protein: CASSALEPFTDTQYF.

V and J are TRBV4-1 and TRBJ1-1; perhaps TRBD1 as D (6 bases). V lost 2 bases, J lost 0 bases, and 13 bases lay in between. The CDR3 consists of 16 residues. CDR1 is MGHRA, CDR2 YSYEKL, per germline. The CDR3 region is CASSQNHRVMNTEAFF. The CDR3 nucleotides read TGCGCCAGCAGCCAAAACCACAGGGTGATGAACACTGAAGCTTTCTTT.

This chain joins TRBV7-2 and TRBJ2-1; 10 bases line up with TRBD2. The germline V gene has CDR1 SGHTA and CDR2 FQGNSA. With V trimmed by 1 base and J by 6 bases, 3 bases remained unmatched. CDR3 length: 15 amino acids. CDR3: CASSLGPSGSNEQFF. CDR3 nucleotides: TGTGCCAGCAGCTTAGGACCTAGCGGGAGCAATGAGCAGTTCTTC.